This T cell receptor beta chain was obtained from a study of shared clonotypes between healthy human individuals. Each subset's genomic DNA was shared equally among a number of immunoSEQ plates. Clones were read by immunoSEQ multiplex PCR, and TCRdb kept only the in-frame ones, dropping some. The sample has about 2,500,000 clones; approximately 92% are singletons. Study conclusions and caveats: Rarefaction revealed incomplete sorted-subset sequencing despite large depth.

As concerns this clone: Its antigen is undetermined.

CDR1 and CDR2 (germline): MDHEN, SYDVKM. CDR3 size: 14 residues. V lost 5 bases and J lost 2, with 13 bases in between. The V call is TRBV28, the J call TRBJ2-7; D possibly corresponds to TRBD1 (6 bases). The source of this sequence is a man aged 18 to 29 in good health. The sample consisted of naive CD4+ T cells sorted from blood. The sample's subset: CD45RA+ positively selected. The CDR3: CASSPQDRAYEQYF. Written as DNA, the CDR3 is TGTGCCAGCAGTCCCCAGGACAGAGCCTACGAGCAGTACTTC.